This T cell receptor (beta chain) was profiled in a study of CD8+ T cells in alopecia areata. Study details: Skin was taken from roughly 6-12-month-old C3H/HeJ graft donors that had spontaneous alopecia and grafted onto roughly 7-10-week-old female C3H/HeJ mice.

Overall study findings and caveats: Mice gave a clearer picture of TCR sharing than patients did, possibly for HLA-related reasons.

RNA was extracted and reverse transcribed into cDNA as the sequencing template. Method: immunoSEQ multiplex PCR; TCRdb's copy keeps in-frame clones and lacks some. Altogether about 110,000 clones were found in the sample, and no singletons occur. This CDR3 contains 16 residues. CDR1 FNHDT and CDR2 SITEND come from the germline V gene (reference sequence). The V gene end was trimmed by 2 bases and the J gene end by 0 bases; junction bases not matched to a gene: 4. This clone was recorded a few times. Its matching antigen is unknown. The germline and genes are mouse ones. The CDR3 is cut off 4 residues early in the read; its end comes from the germline J gene.

The chain employs TRBV19 and TRBJ2-1, with 8 bases matching TRBD2. This receptor was taken from a C3H/HeJ mouse with alopecia areata. The mouse strain carries the MHC haplotype H2-k. The sample consisted of lesional skin. This chain's CDR3 is CASSIGGDHNYAEQFF. The sequenced part of the CDR3 DNA is TGTGCCAGCAGTATTGGGGGGGACCATAACTATGCT.